Listed here are 13 T cell receptor beta chains from one sample, sequenced in a study of cytomegalovirus exposure and HLA in healthy donors. The study ran its PCR with 60 Vbeta and 13 Jbeta primers. Clones were read by immunoSEQ multiplex PCR, and TCRdb kept only the in-frame ones, dropping some. This sample yields 150,000 to 200,000 clones, of which roughly four fifths are seen a single time; around 1.9% belongs to the top ten. Sample: PBMCs. Every receptor here comes from a woman between 18 and 30 years old in good health and CMV-seronegative.

The genes are TRBV14 and TRBJ1-1; 7 bases fit TRBD1. The V and J ends lost 4 bases and 4 bases, in that order; junction bases with no gene match: 6. The germline CDR1 and CDR2 sequences are SGHDN and FVKESK. This CDR3 has 14 amino acids. CDR3 sequence (DNA): TGTGCCAGCAGCCGACAGGGTTCGGGCACTGAAGCTTTCTTT. This sequence encodes CASSRQGSGTEAFF.

The chain recombines TRBV28 with TRBJ2-1; D not resolved. The germline V gene has CDR1 MDHEN and CDR2 SYDVKM. CDR3 length: 12 amino acids. V shed 3 bases and J shed 9 bases, with 9 bases lying between them. The CDR3, as DNA: TGTGCCAGCAGTTTTTTCGGTATTGAGCAGTTCTTC. The encoded protein is CASSFFGIEQFF.

The CDR3 spells CASTYGQGVYEQYF. For the CDR3, the DNA is TGTGCCAGCACCTACGGACAGGGGGTATACGAGCAGTACTTC. V gene TRBV2 combines with J gene TRBJ2-7; 10 bases match TRBD1. J gave up 4 bases and V 7 bases, and 7 bases lay outside the gene matches. The CDR3 contains 14 residues. Germline CDR1 and CDR2: SNHLY and FYNNEI.

The chain employs TRBV6-1 and TRBJ1-2; D uncertain. The V end lost 6 bases, the J end lost 0 bases, and 11 bases lay between the germline ends. Germline CDR1 is MNHNS and CDR2 is SASEGT. The length of the CDR3 is 14 residues. CDR3 sequence reads: CASRREASNYGYTF. DNA of the CDR3: TGTGCCAGCAGGCGGGAGGCATCTAACTATGGCTACACCTTC.

The chain carries TRBV6-5 and TRBJ1-2; a possible D gene is TRBD1 (5 bases). The CDR3 has 16 residues. Trimming stripped 0 bases from V and 4 bases from J, with 15 bases between. CDR1 is MNHEY and CDR2 is SVGAGI in the germline V gene. The CDR3 DNA reads as TGTGCCAGCAGTTACTCAAGCGTCCAGGGTCCCTATGGCTACACCTTC. Translation gives CASSYSSVQGPYGYTF.

Of note for this clone: One end of the junction does not line up with germline, which may come from a read error. V usage is TRBV7-9 and J usage is TRBJ1-2, with D maybe TRBD1 (6 bases). Per the germline V gene, CDR1 is SEHNR and CDR2 is FQNEAQ (reference sequence). CDR3 length equals 15 residues. The CDR3 loop is CSSSLPRQPGAGYTF. CDR3 bases: TGTTCCAGCAGCCTCCCCCGACAACCAGGGGCTGGCTACACCTTC.

This clone turned up a few times. This chain links TRBV29-1 with TRBJ2-6; D not resolved. Germline V lookup: CDR1 SQVTM, CDR2 ANQGSEA. V was shortened by 7 bases and J by 0 bases, with 4 bases between the two germline ends. The CDR3 has 12 residues. CDR3 residues: CSASSGANVLTF. CDR3 in DNA: TGCAGCGCCAGCTCTGGGGCCAACGTCCTGACTTTC.

The rearrangement uses TRBV10-3 and TRBJ2-7; 9 bases match TRBD1. The CDR3 consists of 15 residues. Per the germline V gene, CDR1 is ENHRY and CDR2 is SYGVKD. Trimming removed 6 bases from V and 3 bases from J; junction bases left unmatched: 9. CDR3 coding DNA: TGTGCCATCAGCCCGGGACAGGGAATTGTCTACGAGCAGTACTTC. Encoded protein: CAISPGQGIVYEQYF.

This clone was detected only a few times. The J gene is TRBJ1-1, the V gene TRBV30; the D gene is possibly TRBD1 (5 bases). V was cut by 0 bases and J by 8 bases, with 16 bases left in between. This CDR3 has 14 residues. Per germline, CDR1 GTSNPN and CDR2 SVGIG (reference sequence). CDR3 DNA sequence: TGTGCCTGGAGTGTGGGGGGGACTGGAACCGAAGCTTTCTTT. It specifies CAWSVGGTGTEAFF.

This clone was detected a few times. Other DNA sequences in the same sample also yield this CDR3. The chain carries TRBV28 and TRBJ1-1, with TRBD1 matching over 7 bases. The ends lost 7 bases at V and 10 bases at J; junction bases unmatched: 15. Germline values: CDR1 MDHEN, CDR2 SYDVKM. CDR3 size: 14 residues. The CDR3 protein is CASKPGGSKNGAFF. CDR3 DNA: TGTGCCAGCAAGCCAGGGGGGTCCAAGAATGGAGCTTTCTTT.

The V and J genes are TRBV28 and TRBJ2-3; D is undetermined. Trimming took 7 bases from V and 2 from J, leaving 7 bases between them. The CDR3 totals 12 residues. CDR1 MDHEN and CDR2 SYDVKM come from the germline V gene. The CDR3 DNA sequence: TGTGCCAGCACTCCTACCACAGATACGCAGTATTTT. It translates to CASTPTTDTQYF. Variable domain in full (rest from reference TRBV28 and TRBJ2-3): DVKVTQSSRYLVKRTGEKVFLECVQDMDHENMFWYRQDPGLGLRLIYFSYDVKMKEKGDIPEGYSVSREKKERFSLILESASTNQTSMYLCASTPTTDTQYFGPGTRLTVL.

CDR3 sequence (DNA): TGCGCCAGCAGCTCACAGGGGGCAGACGAAAAACTGTTTTTT. Its translation: CASSSQGADEKLFF. The V gene is TRBV5-1, the J gene TRBJ1-4, with 9 bases matching TRBD1. Trimming at V came to 3 bases and at J to 8 bases, leaving 5 bases not matched to a gene. The CDR3 contains 14 residues. The V gene's germline CDR1 is SGHRS and CDR2 YFSETQ. The full variable domain, its missing parts supplied by reference TRBV5-1 and TRBJ1-4, is KAGVTQTPRYLIKTRGQQVTLSCSPISGHRSVSWYQQTPGQGLQFLFEYFSETQRNKGNFPGRFSGRQFSNSRSEMNVSTLELGDSALYLCASSSQGADEKLFFGSGTQLSVL.

This clone was counted a single time. The V gene is TRBV2, the J gene TRBJ1-2, with unresolved D. The CDR3 runs to 14 residues. The germline V and J ends were trimmed by 7 bases and 8 bases, with 20 bases remaining between them. The germline V gene has CDR1 SNHLY and CDR2 FYNNEI. The DNA for the CDR3 is TGTGCCAGCACCATCCCTCCCGGGTCTACCGGCTACACCTTC. Residues: CASTIPPGSTGYTF. Filled out from reference TRBV2 and TRBJ1-2, the complete variable domain reads EPEVTQTPSHQVTQMGQEVILRCVPISNHLYFYWYRQILGQKVEFLVSFYNNEISEKSEIFDDQFSVERPDGSNFTLKIRSTKLEDSAMYFCASTIPPGSTGYTFGSGTRLTVV.